Sequencing of this T cell receptor (beta chain) was carried out in a study of shared clonotypes between healthy human individuals. Looking at the study overall: With ages of 18 to 49, the donors were a couple of women and three men.

Study-wide results and limits: The researchers took only blood, and tissue repertoires probably look different. The sharing of 5% to 6.5% of naive CD4 clonotypes was seen across a few donors. Naive subsets typically showed greater estimated richness than memory subsets.

Assay: immunoSEQ multiplex PCR; the TCRdb copy retains only in-frame clones and omits some. The sample has approximately 1.9 million clones, over 85% seen once. CD45RO-negative, CCR7-selected cells formed the naive CD8 fraction, which excluded terminally differentiated effector memory CD45RA+ cells. A few counts support this clone. Its antigen is not identified. Between the trimmed V and J ends, which lost 7 bases and 1 base, there was a span of 10 bases. The CDR3 runs to 13 residues. Germline V gives CDR1 SEHNR, CDR2 FQNEAQ (reference sequence). The chain uses TRBV7-9 and TRBJ1-1, with D hard to call. Material: naive CD8+ T cells from PBMCs. The sequence derives from a man younger than 30 in good health. Some clones in this sample may be carry-over from other donors' samples. CDR3 sequence (DNA): TGTGCCAGCACCGGTAAGGCGAACACTGAAGCTTTCTTT. Protein: CASTGKANTEAFF.